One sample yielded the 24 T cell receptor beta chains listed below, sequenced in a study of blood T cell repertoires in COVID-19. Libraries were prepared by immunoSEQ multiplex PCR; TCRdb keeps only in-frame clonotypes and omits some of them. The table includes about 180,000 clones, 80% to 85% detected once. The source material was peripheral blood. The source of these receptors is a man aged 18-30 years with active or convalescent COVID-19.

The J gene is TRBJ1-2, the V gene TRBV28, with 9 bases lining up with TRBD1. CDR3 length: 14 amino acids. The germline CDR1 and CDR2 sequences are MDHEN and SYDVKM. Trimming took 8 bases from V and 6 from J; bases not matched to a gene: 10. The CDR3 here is CASAGTGYRNGYTF. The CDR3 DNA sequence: TGTGCCAGCGCGGGGACAGGGTATCGTAATGGCTACACCTTC.

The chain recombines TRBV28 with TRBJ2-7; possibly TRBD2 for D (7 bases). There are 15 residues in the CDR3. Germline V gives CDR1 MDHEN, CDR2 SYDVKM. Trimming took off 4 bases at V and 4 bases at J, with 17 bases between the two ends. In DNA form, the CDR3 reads TGTGCCAGCAGTTCCCCGGGGGGCAACCTTTACGAGCAGTACTTC. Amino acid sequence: CASSSPGGNLYEQYF. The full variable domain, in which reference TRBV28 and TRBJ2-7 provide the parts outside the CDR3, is DVKVTQSSRYLVKRTGEKVFLECVQDMDHENMFWYRQDPGLGLRLIYFSYDVKMKEKGDIPEGYSVSREKKERFSLILESASTNQTSMYLCASSSPGGNLYEQYFGPGTRLTVT.

In DNA form, the CDR3 reads TGTGCCAGTAGAGACAGTTACTCCACAGATACGCAGTATTTT. It codes for CASRDSYSTDTQYF. This chain uses TRBV19 with TRBJ2-3; D might be TRBD1 (5 bases). The CDR3 sequence is 14 residues long. Germline values: CDR1 LNHDA, CDR2 SQIVND (reference sequence). Trimming stripped 6 bases from V and 2 bases from J, with 12 bases between. The full variable domain, rest sourced from reference TRBV19 and TRBJ2-3, is DGGITQSPKYLFRKEGQNVTLSCEQNLNHDAMYWYRQDPGQGLRLIYYSQIVNDFQKGDIAEGYSVSREKKESFPLTVTSAQKNPTAFYLCASRDSYSTDTQYFGPGTRLTVL.

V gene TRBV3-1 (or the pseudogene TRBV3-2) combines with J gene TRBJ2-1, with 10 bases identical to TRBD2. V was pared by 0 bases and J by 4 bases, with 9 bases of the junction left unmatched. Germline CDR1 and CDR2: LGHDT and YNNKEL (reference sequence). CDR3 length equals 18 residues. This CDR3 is CASSQDLQRGGGYNEQFF. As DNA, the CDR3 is TGTGCCAGCAGCCAAGATCTCCAGCGGGGGGGCGGGTACAATGAGCAGTTCTTC.

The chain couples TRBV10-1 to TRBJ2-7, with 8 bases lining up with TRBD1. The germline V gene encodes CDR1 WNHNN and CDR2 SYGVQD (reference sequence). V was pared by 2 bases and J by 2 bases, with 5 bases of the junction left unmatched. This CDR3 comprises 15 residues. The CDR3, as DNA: TGCGCCAGCAGTGAGAAGACAGGGGCGGCCTACGAGCAGTACTTC. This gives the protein CASSEKTGAAYEQYF.

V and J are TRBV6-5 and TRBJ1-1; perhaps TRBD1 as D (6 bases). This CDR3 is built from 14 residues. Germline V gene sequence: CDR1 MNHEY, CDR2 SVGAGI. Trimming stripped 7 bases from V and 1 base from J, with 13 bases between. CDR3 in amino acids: CASIKTGGNTEAFF. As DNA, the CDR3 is TGTGCCAGCATAAAGACAGGCGGGAACACTGAAGCTTTCTTT.

DNA for the CDR3: TGTGCCAGTAGTAAATTGCCGGGAACCTACTCCCAAGAGACCCAGTACTTC. Translating gives CASSKLPGTYSQETQYF. The V and J genes are TRBV19 and TRBJ2-5; maybe TRBD2 (5 bases). Trimming pared 4 bases from V and 1 base from J, leaving 19 bases between. Germline CDR1 LNHDA, CDR2 SQIVND (reference sequence). This CDR3 has 17 amino acids.

The CDR3 is CASSLGQVLKQYF. Written as DNA, the CDR3 is TGTGCCAGCAGCTTGGGTCAGGTCTTGAAGCAGTACTTC. The chain recombines TRBV7-9 with TRBJ2-7; no reliable D call. Per the germline V gene, CDR1 is SEHNR and CDR2 is FQNEAQ (reference sequence). CDR3 length: 13 amino acids. V dropped 3 bases and J dropped 8 bases, with 14 bases sitting between them.

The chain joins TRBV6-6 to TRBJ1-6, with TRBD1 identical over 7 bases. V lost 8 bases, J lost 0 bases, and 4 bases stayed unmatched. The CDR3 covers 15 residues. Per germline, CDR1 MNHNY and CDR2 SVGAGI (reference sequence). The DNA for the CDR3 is TGTGCCAGCCAGGACAGGAGCTCCTATAATTCACCCCTCCACTTT. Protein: CASQDRSSYNSPLHF.

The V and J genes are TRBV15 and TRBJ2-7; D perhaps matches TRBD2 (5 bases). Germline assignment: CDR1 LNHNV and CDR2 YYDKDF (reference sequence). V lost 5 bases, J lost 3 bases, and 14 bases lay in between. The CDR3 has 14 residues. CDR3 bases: TGTGCCACCAGCCCCCCGGGGATAAGCTACGAGCAGTACTTC. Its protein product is CATSPPGISYEQYF. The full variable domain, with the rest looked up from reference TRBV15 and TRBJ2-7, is DAMVIQNPRYQVTQFGKPVTLSCSQTLNHNVMYWYQQKSSQAPKLLFHYYDKDFNNEADTPDNFQSRRPNTSFCFLDIRSPGLGDTAMYLCATSPPGISYEQYFGPGTRLTVT.

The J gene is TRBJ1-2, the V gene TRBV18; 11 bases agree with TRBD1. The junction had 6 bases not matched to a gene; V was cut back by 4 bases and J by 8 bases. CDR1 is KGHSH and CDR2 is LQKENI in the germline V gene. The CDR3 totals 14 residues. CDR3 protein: CASSLGQGARGYTF. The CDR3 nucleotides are TGTGCCAGCTCACTAGGACAGGGGGCGCGAGGCTACACCTTC.

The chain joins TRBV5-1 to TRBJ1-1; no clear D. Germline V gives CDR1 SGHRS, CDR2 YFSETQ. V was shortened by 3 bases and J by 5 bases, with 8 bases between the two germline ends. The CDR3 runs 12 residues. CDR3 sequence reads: CASSYGETEAFF. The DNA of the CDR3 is TGCGCCAGCAGCTATGGAGAAACTGAAGCTTTCTTT.

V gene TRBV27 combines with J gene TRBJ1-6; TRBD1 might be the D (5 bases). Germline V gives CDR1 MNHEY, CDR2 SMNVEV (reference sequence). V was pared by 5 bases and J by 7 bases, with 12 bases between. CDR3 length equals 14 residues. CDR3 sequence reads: CASSPRQTNSPLHF. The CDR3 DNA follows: TGTGCCAGCAGTCCTCGACAGACGAATTCACCCCTCCACTTT.

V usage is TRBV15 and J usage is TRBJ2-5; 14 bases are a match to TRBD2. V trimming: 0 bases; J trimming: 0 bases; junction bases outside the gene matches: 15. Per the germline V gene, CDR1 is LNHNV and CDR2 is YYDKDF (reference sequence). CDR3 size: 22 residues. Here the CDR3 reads CATSRERFGRTSGRLHQETQYF. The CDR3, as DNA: TGTGCCACCAGCAGAGAGAGATTTGGAAGGACTAGCGGGAGGCTCCACCAAGAGACCCAGTACTTC.

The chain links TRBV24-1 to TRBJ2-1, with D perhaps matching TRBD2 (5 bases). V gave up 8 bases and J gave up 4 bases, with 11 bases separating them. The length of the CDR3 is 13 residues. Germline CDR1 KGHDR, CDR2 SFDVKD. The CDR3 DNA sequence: TGTGCCACCACTCAACGGGGTTACAATGAGCAGTTCTTC. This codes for CATTQRGYNEQFF.

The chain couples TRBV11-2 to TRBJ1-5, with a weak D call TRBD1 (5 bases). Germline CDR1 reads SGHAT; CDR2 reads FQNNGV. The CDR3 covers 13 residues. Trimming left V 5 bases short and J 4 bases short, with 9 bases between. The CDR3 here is CASSPQGNQPQHF. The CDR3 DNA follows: TGTGCCAGCAGCCCCCAGGGAAATCAGCCCCAGCATTTT.

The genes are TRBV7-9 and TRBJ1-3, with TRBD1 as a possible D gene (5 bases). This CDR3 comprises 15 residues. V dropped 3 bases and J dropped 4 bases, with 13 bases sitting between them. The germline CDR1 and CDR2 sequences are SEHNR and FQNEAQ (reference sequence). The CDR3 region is CASSFSQGPGNTIYF. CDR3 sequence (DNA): TGTGCCAGCAGCTTCAGCCAGGGCCCAGGAAACACCATATATTTT.

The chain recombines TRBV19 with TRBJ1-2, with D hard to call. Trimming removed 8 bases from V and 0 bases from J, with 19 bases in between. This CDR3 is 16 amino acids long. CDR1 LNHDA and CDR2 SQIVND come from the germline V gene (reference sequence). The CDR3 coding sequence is TGTGCCAGTGGAAGGAAGGCGGGCGCCTCTAACTATGGCTACACCTTC. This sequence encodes CASGRKAGASNYGYTF.

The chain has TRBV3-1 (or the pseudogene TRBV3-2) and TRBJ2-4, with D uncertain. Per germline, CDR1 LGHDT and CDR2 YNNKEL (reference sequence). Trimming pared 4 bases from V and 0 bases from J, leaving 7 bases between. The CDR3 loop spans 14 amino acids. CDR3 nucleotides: TGTGCCAGCAGCCCCCCTAGAGCCAAAAACATTCAGTACTTC. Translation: CASSPPRAKNIQYF.

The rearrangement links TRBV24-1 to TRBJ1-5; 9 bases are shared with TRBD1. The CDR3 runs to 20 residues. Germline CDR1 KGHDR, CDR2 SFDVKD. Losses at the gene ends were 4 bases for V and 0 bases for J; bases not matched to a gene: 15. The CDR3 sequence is CATSDPAGDRARTSNQPQHF. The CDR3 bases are TGTGCCACCAGTGACCCAGCGGGGGACAGGGCCCGGACTAGCAATCAGCCCCAGCATTTT.

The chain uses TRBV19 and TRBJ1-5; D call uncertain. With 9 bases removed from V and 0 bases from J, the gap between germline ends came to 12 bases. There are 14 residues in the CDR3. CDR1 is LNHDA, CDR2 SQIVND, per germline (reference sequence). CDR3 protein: CASRSGFSNQPQHF. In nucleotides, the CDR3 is TGTGCCAGCCGTTCGGGATTTAGCAATCAGCCCCAGCATTTT.

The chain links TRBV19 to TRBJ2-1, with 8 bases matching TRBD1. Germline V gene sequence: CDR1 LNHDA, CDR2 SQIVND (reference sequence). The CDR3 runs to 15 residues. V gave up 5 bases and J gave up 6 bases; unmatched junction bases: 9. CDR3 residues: CASSHRTGWSNEQFF. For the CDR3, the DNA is TGTGCCAGTAGTCATCGGACAGGGTGGAGCAATGAGCAGTTCTTC.

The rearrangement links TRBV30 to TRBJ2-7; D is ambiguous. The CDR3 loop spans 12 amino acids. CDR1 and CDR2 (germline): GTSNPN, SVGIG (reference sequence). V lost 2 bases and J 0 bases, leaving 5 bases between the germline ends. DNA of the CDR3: TGTGCCTGGAGTTCGGGCTCCTACGAGCAGTACTTC. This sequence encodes CAWSSGSYEQYF.

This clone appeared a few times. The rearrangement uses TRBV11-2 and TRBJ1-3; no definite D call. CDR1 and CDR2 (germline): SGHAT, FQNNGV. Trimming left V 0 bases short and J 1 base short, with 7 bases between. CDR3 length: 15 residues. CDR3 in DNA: TGTGCCAGCAGCTTAGATTGGACTTCTGGAAACACCATATATTTT. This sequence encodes CASSLDWTSGNTIYF.